These 20 T cell receptor beta chains were all obtained from the same sample, sequenced in a study of cytomegalovirus exposure and HLA in healthy donors. Vbeta (60) and Jbeta (13) primers were used in the PCR. TCRdb keeps only in-frame clones here, not all; method: immunoSEQ multiplex PCR. The sample lists some 130,000 clones, roughly two thirds occurring once. The sequencing sample was made of PBMCs. The receptors derive from a young man in good health and CMV-seropositive.

This clone was seen a few times. The rearrangement joins TRBV5-6 to TRBJ2-3; 10 bases agree with TRBD2. CDR1 is SGHDT, CDR2 YYEEEE, per germline. The length of the CDR3 is 18 residues. Trimming took 0 bases from V and 1 from J; bases not matched to a gene: 8. In nucleotides, the CDR3 is TGTGCCAGCAGCTTGGGACTAGCGGGCGTCGCGGGCACAGATACGCAGTATTTT. It specifies CASSLGLAGVAGTDTQYF.

The chain has TRBV5-1 and TRBJ2-3; no reliable D call. The germline CDR1 and CDR2 sequences are SGHRS and YFSETQ. V was pared by 1 base and J by 8 bases, with 17 bases between. The CDR3 has 15 residues. The DNA for the CDR3 is TGCGCCAGCAGCTTGTCCGGATTCGAGTCAGGTACGCAGTATTTT. Encoded protein: CASSLSGFESGTQYF.

The chain joins TRBV10-3 to TRBJ2-7, with 8 bases matching TRBD2. The CDR3 spans 16 residues. J gave up 5 bases and V 0 bases, and 9 bases lay outside the gene matches. CDR1 and CDR2 (germline): ENHRY, SYGVKD. This chain's CDR3 is CAISESEREYLDEQYF. CDR3 DNA sequence: TGTGCCATCAGTGAGTCGGAGCGGGAGTATCTAGACGAGCAGTACTTC.

The chain has TRBV5-1 and TRBJ2-3, with 11 positions matching TRBD2. Germline CDR1 reads SGHRS; CDR2 reads YFSETQ. The CDR3 spans 16 residues. With V trimmed by 3 bases and J by 0 bases, 3 bases remained unmatched. Written as DNA, the CDR3 is TGCGCCAGCAGCTCGGGACTAGCGGCTAGCACAGATACGCAGTATTTT. It translates to CASSSGLAASTDTQYF.

This clone was observed a few times. The rearrangement uses TRBV14 and TRBJ2-1, with D possibly matching TRBD2 (5 bases). The CDR3 has 13 residues. V lost 1 base and J 12 bases, leaving 13 bases between the germline ends. From germline, CDR1 is SGHDN and CDR2 FVKESK. The CDR3 is CASSQVKAALQFF. CDR3 sequence (DNA): TGTGCCAGCAGCCAAGTTAAAGCGGCGTTGCAGTTCTTC.

In this sample, this clone turned up a few times. V and J are TRBV6-5 and TRBJ2-5, with TRBD1 matching over 10 bases. Per the germline V gene, CDR1 is MNHEY and CDR2 is SVGAGI. J lost 4 bases, V lost 4 bases, and 6 bases had no gene match. This CDR3 contains 15 residues. The CDR3 sequence: CASSFRTGGRETQYF. The CDR3, as DNA: TGTGCCAGCAGTTTCCGGACAGGGGGGAGAGAGACCCAGTACTTC.

This clone was detected a few times. This sequence joins TRBV12-5 and TRBJ2-1, with TRBD1 identical over 9 bases. The germline CDR1 and CDR2 sequences are LGHNT and FRNRAP. V lost 2 bases to trimming and J lost 9 bases; unmatched junction nucleotides: 8. This CDR3 spans 15 amino acids. CDR3 region: CASGLWDRVVGEQFF. CDR3 DNA sequence: TGTGCTAGTGGTTTGTGGGACAGGGTGGTCGGTGAGCAGTTCTTC. Based on the CDR3 plus reference TRBV12-5 and TRBJ2-1, the full variable domain is DARVTQTPRHKVTEMGQEVTMRCQPILGHNTVFWYRQTMMQGLELLAYFRNRAPLDDSGMPKDRFSAEMPDATLATLKIQPSEPRDSAVYFCASGLWDRVVGEQFFGPGTRLTVL.

The chain carries TRBV13 and TRBJ2-3; D is perhaps TRBD1 (6 bases). This CDR3 has 13 residues. V was shortened by 5 bases and J by 3 bases, with 9 bases between the two germline ends. Germline V gene data show CDR1 as PRHDT and CDR2 as FYEKMQ (reference sequence). CDR3 DNA sequence: TGTGCCAGCAGCGGTACAGGGACAGATACGCAGTATTTT. Its translation is CASSGTGTDTQYF.

The sample holds a few counts of this clone. The chain links TRBV9 to TRBJ1-1; D may be TRBD1 (6 bases). CDR1 is SGDLS and CDR2 is YYNGEE in the germline V gene. Between the trimmed V and J ends, which lost 6 bases and 4 bases, there was a span of 19 bases. The CDR3 has 15 amino acids. The CDR3: CASTKRAGAGTEAFF. CDR3 nucleotide sequence: TGTGCCAGCACCAAAAGGGCGGGGGCCGGCACTGAAGCTTTCTTT.

The V gene is TRBV6-1, the J gene TRBJ2-3; 8 nucleotides line up with TRBD1. The J segment lost 4 bases and the V segment lost 5 bases, leaving 5 bases of the junction unmatched. CDR1 is MNHNS, CDR2 SASEGT, per germline. CDR3 length: 14 amino acids. CDR3 DNA sequence: TGTGCCAGCAGTTTGGACAGGGTGGCAGATACGCAGTATTTT. As protein: CASSLDRVADTQYF.

This clone was seen a handful of times. The chain has TRBV19 and TRBJ2-3, with 9 bases that match TRBD1. The V gene end was trimmed by 9 bases and the J gene end by 1 base; junction bases not matched to a gene: 8. The CDR3 loop spans 15 amino acids. The germline V gene encodes CDR1 LNHDA and CDR2 SQIVND (reference sequence). The CDR3 nucleotides are TGTGCCAGCCGATTAAGGACAGGGGGCACAGATACGCAGTATTTT. It specifies CASRLRTGGTDTQYF. Supplemented by reference TRBV19 and TRBJ2-3, the full variable domain reads DGGITQSPKYLFRKEGQNVTLSCEQNLNHDAMYWYRQDPGQGLRLIYYSQIVNDFQKGDIAEGYSVSREKKESFPLTVTSAQKNPTAFYLCASRLRTGGTDTQYFGPGTRLTVL.

This chain links TRBV29-1 with TRBJ2-7, with D perhaps TRBD1 (5 bases). V dropped 7 bases and J dropped 2 bases, with 15 bases sitting between them. This CDR3 contains 13 residues. The V gene's germline CDR1 is SQVTM and CDR2 ANQGSEA. The CDR3 DNA follows: TGCAGCGCTCGCAGGGATGTAGCCTACGAGCAGTACTTC. Its translation is CSARRDVAYEQYF.

This chain joins TRBV19 and TRBJ2-6; 9 positions match TRBD1. This CDR3 is 17 amino acids long. V trimming: 6 bases; J trimming: 4 bases; junction bases outside the gene matches: 10. Germline V CDR1 and CDR2: LNHDA, SQIVND (reference sequence). The CDR3 DNA follows: TGTGCCAGTAGCCACGGGACAGGGCAGCCCGGGGCCAACGTCCTGACTTTC. It is translated as CASSHGTGQPGANVLTF.

The CDR3 DNA is TGTGCCAGCAGTGAATCCCGGGGCGAGCAGTACTTC. Its protein is CASSESRGEQYF. The chain has TRBV25-1 and TRBJ2-7; D is possibly TRBD2 (5 bases). V lost 1 base and J 6 bases, leaving 7 bases between the germline ends. The CDR3 covers 12 residues. Germline V gene data show CDR1 as MGHDK and CDR2 as SYGVNS.

Points on this clone: Its ends do not fully match the called genes, so a read error is possible. In the same sample, other DNA sequences code for this CDR3. This chain uses TRBV7-9 with TRBJ2-7; the match to TRBD1 covers 7 bases. CDR1 is SEHNR and CDR2 is FQNEAQ in the germline V gene (reference sequence). The CDR3 is 14 residues long. Here the CDR3 reads CASSLTTGMPEQYF. DNA of the CDR3: TGTGCCAGTAGCTTAACGACAGGGATGCCCGAGCAGTACTTC.

This chain links TRBV10-3 with TRBJ1-3, with 8 bases lining up with TRBD1. V lost 4 bases to trimming and J lost 0 bases; unmatched junction nucleotides: 11. CDR1 and CDR2 (germline): ENHRY, SYGVKD. The CDR3 sequence is 18 residues long. The CDR3 DNA sequence: TGTGCCATCAGTGCGGGACAGGCCCGATACCGCTCTGGAAACACCATATATTTT. Protein product: CAISAGQARYRSGNTIYF.

V usage is TRBV6-5 and J usage is TRBJ2-1, with 12 bases aligning to TRBD2. From germline, CDR1 is MNHEY and CDR2 SVGAGI. The CDR3 has 15 amino acids. With 6 bases clipped from V and 8 bases from J, the junction kept 8 bases outside the gene matches. Here the CDR3 reads CASRILAGGTDEQFF. CDR3 DNA: TGTGCCAGCAGAATACTAGCGGGAGGTACCGATGAGCAGTTCTTC.

CDR3 in amino acids: CASSGPGSSTDTQYF. The CDR3 nucleotides read TGTGCCAGCAGTGGGCCGGGGTCTTCCACAGATACGCAGTATTTT. J is TRBJ2-3 and V is TRBV6-1; tentatively, D is TRBD2 (5 bases). The CDR3 length is 15 residues. The germline CDR1 and CDR2 sequences are MNHNS and SASEGT. The V gene lost 4 bases and the J gene lost 2 bases, with 13 bases spanning the gap.

The J gene is TRBJ1-1, the V gene TRBV10-3; D possibly corresponds to TRBD1 (5 bases). The V and J ends lost 5 bases and 4 bases respectively, with 23 bases between them. The germline gives CDR1 ENHRY, CDR2 SYGVKD. The CDR3 has 17 amino acids. CDR3 DNA: TGTGCCATCAGTCCAGGGTTACTCGATTCTAGGGGCACTGAAGCTTTCTTT. Translating gives CAISPGLLDSRGTEAFF.

The chain links TRBV19 to TRBJ2-7; 9 bases match TRBD2. The ends lost 8 bases at V and 5 bases at J; junction bases unmatched: 13. There are 15 residues in the CDR3. Germline loops: CDR1 LNHDA, CDR2 SQIVND (reference sequence). In nucleotides, the CDR3 is TGTGCCAGTGCCAGCGGGAGGACCCATTTCAACGAGCAGTACTTC. As protein: CASASGRTHFNEQYF. Variable domain in full (rest from reference TRBV19 and TRBJ2-7): DGGITQSPKYLFRKEGQNVTLSCEQNLNHDAMYWYRQDPGQGLRLIYYSQIVNDFQKGDIAEGYSVSREKKESFPLTVTSAQKNPTAFYLCASASGRTHFNEQYFGPGTRLTVT.